The entry below describes one TCR beta chain. The antigen is unknown. Germline-derived CDR1 and CDR2 are MNHEY and SVGAGI. V dropped 2 bases and J dropped 4; count of bases not matched to a gene: 6. This CDR3 is built from 15 residues. This specimen belongs to a study of cytomegalovirus exposure and HLA in healthy donors. General study results and limits: In a later analysis, first-cohort TCR clusters were found to tend to co-occur in the approximately 120 validation repertoires. Rarity marked most TCR sequences, yet some public TCRs occurred in many donors. Cytomegalovirus-associated TCR beta chains were listed, numbering some 150.

A roughly 120-subject validation cohort, separate from the approximately 670-subject first cohort, supplied the donors. Clones were read by immunoSEQ multiplex PCR, and TCRdb kept only the in-frame ones, dropping some. The data hold over 85,000 clones, with approximately 95% observed a single time. Sequenced input: PBMCs. This receptor was taken from a woman aged 18-29 years in good health and CMV-seronegative. This chain links TRBV6-5 with TRBJ2-7; TRBD2 aligns across 9 bases. CDR3 region: CASSYRGRAGYEQYF. CDR3 bases: TGTGCCAGCAGTTACCGCGGGAGGGCAGGTTACGAGCAGTACTTC.